This TCR beta chain appears in the sequencing data of a study of long-term antiretroviral therapy in people with HIV. For each donor, at least one pre-ART and at least two post-ART PBMC samples were available. Study-wide points: Possibly under older ART regimens, blood was drawn between about 2003 and 2018. It was not possible to obtain data on ART adherence, viral resistance or therapy changes.

This clone was observed a single time. Antigen: not known. The assay used was immunoSEQ (version v3.0), run at survey level. Per-sample sequencing targets were roughly 40,000-50,000 T-cell genomes. Produced via immunoSEQ multiplex PCR; TCRdb's table is partial and in-frame only. The sample includes 35,000 to 45,000 clones, 65% to 90% of them seen just once. This clonotype originated in a woman younger than 35 with HIV. The specimen comprised unsorted PBMCs, sampled just before starting antiretroviral therapy.

The CDR3 nucleotides read TGTGCCAGCAGTGAGGACAGGGACTATGGCTACACCTTC. Encoded protein: CASSEDRDYGYTF. The J gene is TRBJ1-2, the V gene TRBV25-1, with 8 bases lining up with TRBD1. V lost 3 bases and J lost 3; bases outside the gene matches: 0. The CDR3 contains 13 residues. Germline assignment: CDR1 MGHDK and CDR2 SYGVNS.